This TCR beta chain was recorded in a study of technical replicates of blood from a few donors. Sequenced by immunoSEQ multiplex PCR; TCRdb stores in-frame clones only, minus some. The table records roughly 100,000 clones, around 95% of them present only once. This TCR was sampled from a human donor in good health. The material sequenced was T cells isolated from PBMCs.

In DNA, the CDR3 is TGTGCCAGCAGCGACCGACAGGACCTCGGTAGCGAGCAGTACTTC. Protein: CASSDRQDLGSEQYF. V usage is TRBV11-3 and J usage is TRBJ2-7; D is possibly TRBD1 (6 bases). The CDR3 totals 15 residues. The V gene's germline CDR1 is SGHNT and CDR2 YENEEA. V was pared by 5 bases and J by 6 bases, with 20 bases between.